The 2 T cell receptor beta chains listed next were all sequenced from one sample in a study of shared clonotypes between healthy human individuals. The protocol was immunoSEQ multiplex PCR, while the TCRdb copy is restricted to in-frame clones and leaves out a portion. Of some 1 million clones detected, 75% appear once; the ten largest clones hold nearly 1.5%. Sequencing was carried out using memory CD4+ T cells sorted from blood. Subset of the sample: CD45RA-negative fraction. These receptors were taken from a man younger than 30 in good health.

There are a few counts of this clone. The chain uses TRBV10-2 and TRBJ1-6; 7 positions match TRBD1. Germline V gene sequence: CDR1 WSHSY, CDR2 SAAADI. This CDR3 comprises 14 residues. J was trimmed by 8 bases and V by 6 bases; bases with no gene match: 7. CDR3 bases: TGCGCCAGCAGCCCGGGACAGAATCATTCACCCCTCCACTTT. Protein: CASSPGQNHSPLHF.

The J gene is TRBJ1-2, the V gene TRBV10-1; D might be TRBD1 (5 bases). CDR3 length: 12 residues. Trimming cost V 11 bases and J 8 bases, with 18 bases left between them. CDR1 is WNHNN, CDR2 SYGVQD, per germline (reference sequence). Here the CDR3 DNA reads TGCGCCCGCTGGGGGGGTGGGAAGGGCTACACCTTC. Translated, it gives CARWGGGKGYTF.